These 5 T cell receptor beta chains were sequenced from one sample in a study of blood T cells in healthy people across ages (dated by TCRdb to between 2015 and 2017). To prepare the library, 5' RACE was applied. TCRdb records Illumina HiSeq 2500 as the sequencer. A second PCR of 7 to 11 cycles was run with a J-beta primer mix and a sample-barcoded 5' primer. In-frame beta chains were kept once TCRdb had trimmed the public reads at Q25 with fastp and called clones with MiXCR. All rows with the same CDR3 protein become a single entry with the most common DNA and genes. The sample includes over a million distinct CDR3 sequences, with 35% to 55% observed a single time. 15% to 20% of the sample belongs to the ten largest clones. Sequencing input: blood. These receptors were collected from a woman aged 55-70 years in good health.

Points on this clonotype: An end of the junction does not agree with germline; a read error may underlie this. This chain uses TRBV29-1 with TRBJ1-2; D remains ambiguous. In germline, CDR1 is SQVTM, CDR2 ANQGSEA. The CDR3 runs 10 residues. The CDR3 loop is CSVEHYGCTF. The CDR3 DNA is TGCAGCGTTGAACACTATGGCTGCACCTTC.

The V gene is TRBV28, the J gene TRBJ2-3; 8 nucleotides match TRBD2. The V gene's germline CDR1 is MDHEN and CDR2 SYDVKM. V gave up 3 bases and J gave up 0 bases; unmatched junction bases: 5. The CDR3 loop spans 16 amino acids. CDR3 region: CASSFSSGPSTDTQYF. CDR3 in DNA: TGTGCCAGCAGTTTTTCTAGCGGGCCCAGCACAGATACGCAGTATTTT.

This clonotype was seen only a few times. This chain uses TRBV20-1 with TRBJ2-5; TRBD2 agrees at 11 bases. The tail of the sequence fits TRBJ2-7 better, so the J call may be wrong. The CDR3 loop spans 13 amino acids. Germline values: CDR1 DFQATT, CDR2 SNEGSKA (reference sequence). DNA for the CDR3: TGCAGTGCCCACGGGACTAGCGGCCACGAGCAGTACTTC. It translates to CSAHGTSGHEQYF.

This sequence joins TRBV7-9 and TRBJ2-7; TRBD2 aligns across 8 bases. J gave up 1 base and V 4 bases, and 6 bases lay outside the gene matches. CDR3 size: 15 residues. Germline CDR1 is SEHNR and CDR2 is FQNEAQ (reference sequence). CDR3 region: CASSWGSSGSYEQYF. The CDR3 region has the DNA TGTGCCAGCAGCTGGGGGTCTAGCGGGTCCTACGAGCAGTACTTC.

The V and J genes are TRBV5-1 and TRBJ2-5, with D tentatively TRBD1 (6 bases). The DNA end favors TRBJ2-7, so the J call may be wrong. Per germline, CDR1 SGHRS and CDR2 YFSETQ. CDR3 length: 14 amino acids. The chain's CDR3 is CASSSDSISYEQYF. For the CDR3, the DNA is TGCGCCAGCAGTTCGGACAGTATCTCCTACGAGCAGTACTTC.